The following is a TCR beta chain sequence with its context. Its cognate antigen is unknown. This may stem from a read error, because a much larger clone lies one nucleotide away. The sample belongs to a study of blood T cells in healthy people across ages. A second 7 to 11 cycle PCR used barcoded and J-beta primers. Every single cDNA molecule received a tag from a template-switch adaptor with 12 random nucleotides. One entry per CDR3 protein results from TCRdb running MiXCR on the 5' RACE reads. The table records about 1.1 million distinct CDR3 sequences, roughly two fifths of them present only once. Trimming cost V 5 bases and J 2 bases, with 11 bases left between them. Germline V gives CDR1 MNHEY, CDR2 SVGAGI. The CDR3 runs to 14 residues. Study-level results: Long-lived donors carried more naive CD4+ cells and greater diversity than aged donors.

The sequenced sample was blood. This chain connects TRBV6-5 to TRBJ2-3; D gene unclear. The receptor comes from a man aged 18 to 30 in good health. CDR3: CASSDGGVTDTQYF. Written as DNA, the CDR3 is TGTGCCAGCAGTGACGGTGGGGTCACAGATACGCAGTATTTT.